Below, 6 T cell receptor beta chains from the same sample are listed, as sequenced in a study of blood T cells in healthy people across ages. A second PCR of 7 to 11 cycles used a sample-barcoded 5' primer and a J-beta primer mix. MiXCR, run by TCRdb on the 5' RACE reads, gives a single entry per CDR3 protein. The sample contains 1.5 million to 2 million distinct CDR3 sequences, just under 50% of which appear only once. The specimen was blood. Receptors originate from a woman aged 40 to 50 in good health.

The rearrangement links TRBV6-5 to TRBJ2-7; D could derive from TRBD1 or TRBD2 (7 bases each). The ends were cut back, 0 bases at V and 1 base at J, with 10 bases in the middle. Germline V gene sequence: CDR1 MNHEY, CDR2 SVGAGI. The CDR3 has 15 residues. CDR3 sequence: CASSYSQGGSYEQYF. The CDR3 DNA reads TGTGCCAGCAGTTACTCCCAGGGGGGGTCCTACGAGCAGTACTTC.

This clonotype has a handful of counts. This chain links TRBV6-2 or TRBV6-3 with TRBJ1-1, with unresolved D. Deletions cut 6 bases from V and 1 base from J, with 9 bases between. Germline lookup yields CDR1 MNHEY and CDR2 SVGEGT. CDR3 length equals 13 residues. The CDR3 sequence: CASSSIPNTEAFF. The CDR3 DNA sequence: TGTGCCAGCAGCTCGATCCCGAACACTGAAGCTTTCTTT.

This chain connects TRBV12-3 or TRBV12-4 to TRBJ2-3; tentative D call: TRBD2 (5 bases). The CDR3 is made up of 12 amino acids. Trimming removed 3 bases at V and 8 bases at J, with 9 bases between. The CDR3 loop is CASSFFRGTQYF. The CDR3 DNA is TGTGCCAGCAGTTTTTTTCGGGGTACGCAGTATTTT.

V gene TRBV6-1 combines with J gene TRBJ2-3; the D gene could be TRBD1 or TRBD2 (5 bases each). CDR3 length: 14 residues. Germline V gene lookup returns CDR1 MNHNS and CDR2 SASEGT. V was shortened by 5 bases and J by 4 bases, with 13 bases between the two germline ends. The CDR3 DNA reads TGTGCCAGCAGTATCGGGGACGCTGCAGATACGCAGTATTTT. The encoded protein is CASSIGDAADTQYF.

This clonotype appeared once. CDR3 residues: CASSSPGTGKYYGYTF. CDR3 sequence (DNA): TGTGCCAGCAGTTCCCCCGGGACAGGGAAATACTATGGCTACACCTTC. The genes are TRBV6-5 and TRBJ1-2; 9 bases match TRBD1. Germline CDR1 and CDR2: MNHEY and SVGAGI. V was clipped by 4 bases and J by 3 bases; unmatched bases: 9. This CDR3 has 16 amino acids.

The chain employs TRBV7-2 and TRBJ2-3; 9 bases are shared with TRBD2. The V segment lost 6 bases and the J segment 4 bases; nucleotides outside the gene matches: 5. Germline loops: CDR1 SGHTA, CDR2 FQGNSA. This CDR3 contains 14 residues. For the CDR3, the DNA is TGTGCCAGCAGACCGGCGGGGGGGCCAGATACGCAGTATTTT. This gives the protein CASRPAGGPDTQYF.